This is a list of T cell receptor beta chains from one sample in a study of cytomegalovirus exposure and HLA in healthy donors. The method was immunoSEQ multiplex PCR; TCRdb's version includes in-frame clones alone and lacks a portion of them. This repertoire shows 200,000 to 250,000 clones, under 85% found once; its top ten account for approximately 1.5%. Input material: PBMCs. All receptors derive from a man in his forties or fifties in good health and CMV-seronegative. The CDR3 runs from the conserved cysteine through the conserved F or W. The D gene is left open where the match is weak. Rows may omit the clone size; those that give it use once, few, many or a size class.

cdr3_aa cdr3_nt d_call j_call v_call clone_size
CASSYGQYEQYF TGCGCCAGCAGCTACGGACAGTACGAGCAGTACTTC - TRBJ2-7 TRBV5-1 -
CASSFAAGQETQYF TGCGCCAGCAGCTTTGCAGCGGGACAAGAGACCCAGTACTTC TRBD2 TRBJ2-5 TRBV5-1 -
CASRRNHISSYEQYF TGTGCCAGCAGAAGAAACCACATCAGCTCCTACGAGCAGTACTTC - TRBJ2-7 TRBV4-2 -
CATTRSGTGSNYGYTF TGTGCCACCACGAGGTCCGGGACAGGGTCTAACTATGGCTACACCTTC TRBD1 TRBJ1-2 TRBV15 -
CASSTQPGGFNYGYTF TGTGCCAGTAGTACCCAGCCAGGGGGATTTAACTATGGCTACACCTTC TRBD1 TRBJ1-2 TRBV19 few
CASRRGTSGRNYEQYF TGTGCCAGCAGACGAGGGACTAGCGGGAGGAACTACGAGCAGTACTTC TRBD2 TRBJ2-7 TRBV28 once
CASRELAVVGEQYF TGTGCCAGCAGGGAACTAGCGGTGGTCGGGGAGCAGTACTTC TRBD2 TRBJ2-5 TRBV27 -
CAWSVSGGRGNGYTF TGTGCCTGGAGTGTGTCAGGGGGCAGGGGGAATGGCTACACCTTC TRBD1 TRBJ1-2 TRBV30 -
CASSPWARGQNTEAFF TGTGCCAGCAGTCCGTGGGCCAGGGGCCAGAACACTGAAGCTTTCTTT - TRBJ1-1 TRBV28 few
CASRNWDRGAEKLFF TGTGCCAGTAGGAATTGGGACAGGGGAGCTGAAAAACTGTTTTTT TRBD1 TRBJ1-4 TRBV19 -
CASSIALVGTGPQHF TGTGCCAGTAGTATAGCCCTCGTAGGGACTGGGCCCCAGCATTTT - TRBJ1-5 TRBV19 once
CASSLAGLAGDIHEQYF TGCGCCAGCAGCTTGGCCGGACTAGCGGGAGATATCCACGAGCAGTACTTC TRBD2 TRBJ2-7 TRBV5-1 -
CSVDDIWSPTEAFF TGCAGCGTTGATGATATATGGAGTCCCACTGAAGCTTTCTTT - TRBJ1-1 TRBV29-1 -
CASSPELADLYEQYF TGTGCCAGCTCACCAGAACTAGCGGATCTCTACGAGCAGTACTTC TRBD2 TRBJ2-7 TRBV18 -